Here is one TCR beta chain with its context. Authors' methods: Counts of nucleated cells, estimated from reference gene primer amplification, were obtained. Data came from immunoSEQ multiplex PCR; TCRdb stores just in-frame clones and leaves some out. The DNA gave D and trimming, while V, J and clone size come from that table. The sample shows 110,000 to 150,000 clones, around 82% of them seen only once. Germline CDR1 and CDR2: LGHNT and FRNRAP. This CDR3 has 18 amino acids. V was clipped by 1 base and J by 5 bases; unmatched bases: 14. These data are taken from a study of blood T cell repertoires in COVID-19. Overall study: Acute and convalescent COVID-19 samples came from the United States, Italy and Spain. In each case, the material was cDNA or gDNA derived from T cells, B-cell-depleted T cells, or PBMCs.

J is TRBJ2-1 and V is TRBV12-5; TRBD2 agrees at 7 bases. Sequencing was carried out using peripheral blood. The clonotype was recovered from a human donor in a cohort sampled during active COVID-19. The CDR3 coding sequence is TGTGCTAGTGGTTTGGCCCTTGTTCGAAGCGGGATGGACAATGAGCAGTTCTTC. It specifies CASGLALVRSGMDNEQFF.